This TCR beta chain was obtained from a study of T cells after somatic rescue of genetic block. Profiled with immunoSEQ multiplex PCR; TCRdb holds only in-frame clones, not every one. The data hold 110,000 or so clones, with 85% to 95% observed a single time. Germline values: CDR1 SEHNR, CDR2 FQNEAQ (reference sequence). Trimming at V came to 5 bases and at J to 7 bases, leaving 10 bases not matched to a gene. This CDR3 contains 14 residues. The clonotype was recovered from a woman aged 18-29 years. The chain employs TRBV7-9 and TRBJ1-2; 7 bases align to TRBD1. Sequenced input: peripheral blood mononuclear cells (PBMCs). The CDR3 region is CASSRDREGLGYTF. CDR3 nucleotides: TGTGCCAGCAGCCGAGACAGGGAGGGTCTTGGCTACACCTTC.